Listed below are T cell receptor beta chains from one sample, sequenced in a study of blood T cell repertoires in COVID-19. The assay was immunoSEQ multiplex PCR, and TCRdb's table has in-frame clones only and misses some. Among some 350,000 clones listed, around 87% were seen once. The material sequenced was PBMCs or T cells enriched from blood (not recorded which). The source is a woman aged 25 to 39 who had recovered from COVID-19. CDR3s include the opening cysteine and the closing phenylalanine or tryptophan. The order of the fields is V gene, D gene, clone size, J gene, CDR3 protein, CDR3 DNA. A D gene is named only where the DNA matches it firmly. Only some rows state a clone size, as once, few, many or a class for expanded clones.

TRBV6-6	TRBD1	once	TRBJ1-4	CASSYGTVNEKLFF	TGTGCCAGCAGTTACGGGACAGTTAATGAAAAACTGTTTTTT
TRBV7-6	NA	once	TRBJ2-3	CASSPRANSNPADTQYF	TGTGCCAGCAGCCCGAGGGCCAACAGTAACCCGGCGGATACGCAGTATTTT
TRBV6-5	NA	NA	TRBJ2-7	CASKVTGTYEQYF	TGTGCCAGCAAGGTAACAGGAACCTACGAGCAGTACTTC
TRBV7-9	TRBD2	NA	TRBJ2-1	CASSPQAERGRFF	TGTGCCAGCAGCCCACAGGCCGAGCGGGGCCGGTTCTTC
TRBV3-1/TRBV3-2	NA	NA	TRBJ1-1	CASSHFDKSLDRGTEAFF	TGTGCCAGCAGCCATTTTGATAAGTCACTCGATAGAGGCACTGAAGCTTTCTTT
TRBV7-2	TRBD1	once	TRBJ1-2	CASSSEPDRSSVYGYTF	TGTGCCAGCAGCTCAGAACCGGACAGGAGTTCGGTCTATGGCTACACCTTC
TRBV7-2	NA	NA	TRBJ1-2	CASSLRPVEGGNYGYTF	TGTGCCAGCAGCTTAAGGCCCGTCGAGGGAGGTAACTATGGCTACACCTTC
TRBV19	NA	NA	TRBJ2-2	CASSPFQGTGELFF	TGTGCCAGTAGCCCATTCCAGGGGACCGGGGAGCTGTTTTTT
TRBV5-1	NA	NA	TRBJ2-1	CASSPDPRGSYNEQFF	TGCGCCAGCAGCCCCGATCCCCGGGGATCCTACAATGAGCAGTTCTTC
TRBV7-9	NA	NA	TRBJ2-3	CASSYDQHRETQYF	TGTGCCAGCAGCTACGACCAACACAGGGAAACGCAGTATTTT
TRBV6-5	NA	NA	TRBJ2-7	CASSYFSLEQYF	TGTGCCAGCAGTTACTTCTCTTTAGAGCAGTACTTC
TRBV7-6	TRBD1	NA	TRBJ1-1	CASSPDRERRAFF	TGTGCCAGCAGCCCTGACAGGGAGAGGAGGGCTTTCTTT
TRBV11-1	NA	NA	TRBJ2-7	CASSVQGWSYEQYF	TGTGCCAGCAGCGTTCAGGGGTGGTCCTACGAGCAGTACTTC
TRBV7-6	NA	few	TRBJ1-1	CASSLGPGGNTEAFF	TGTGCCAGCAGCTTGGGACCCGGGGGGAACACTGAAGCTTTCTTT
TRBV19	NA	NA	TRBJ1-6	CASSIFPSGTHNYNSPLHF	TGTGCCAGTAGTATATTTCCCTCCGGGACTCATAACTATAATTCACCCCTCCACTTT
TRBV10-3	NA	NA	TRBJ1-3	CAIRDGRFGNTIYF	TGTGCCATCAGGGACGGGAGATTTGGAAACACCATATATTTT
TRBV29-1	TRBD1	NA	TRBJ1-1	CSGRQGTTEAFF	TGCAGCGGCCGACAGGGAACCACTGAAGCTTTCTTT
TRBV6-1	NA	NA	TRBJ2-3	CASSDTGYSTDTQYF	TGTGCCAGCAGTGATACAGGGTATAGCACAGATACGCAGTATTTT
TRBV4-1	NA	NA	TRBJ1-2	CASSQYVEGGRGIGYTF	TGCGCCAGCAGCCAATACGTTGAAGGAGGCAGGGGTATTGGCTACACCTTC
TRBV7-9	NA	NA	TRBJ1-2	CASSFGVRYGYTF	TGTGCCAGCAGCTTCGGGGTTCGCTATGGCTACACCTTC
TRBV11-3	TRBD1	NA	TRBJ2-1	CASSFGQGTYNEQFF	TGTGCCAGCAGCTTTGGACAGGGGACCTACAATGAGCAGTTCTTC
TRBV25-1	TRBD1	NA	TRBJ2-1	CASSARDRDIDEQFF	TGTGCCAGCAGTGCCCGGGACAGGGATATTGATGAGCAGTTCTTC
TRBV11-2	NA	NA	TRBJ2-7	CASSSLIEQYF	TGTGCCAGCAGCTCCCTTATCGAGCAGTACTTC
TRBV11-2	TRBD1	NA	TRBJ2-3	CASSRDSTQYF	TGTGCCAGCAGCCGGGACAGTACGCAGTATTTT
TRBV7-2	TRBD1	NA	TRBJ1-4	CASSSRTGRATNEKLFF	TGTGCCAGCAGCTCCAGGACAGGGCGTGCAACTAATGAAAAACTGTTTTTT
TRBV7-9	NA	NA	TRBJ2-7	CASSALGREQYF	TGTGCCAGCAGCGCACTAGGCCGTGAGCAGTACTTC